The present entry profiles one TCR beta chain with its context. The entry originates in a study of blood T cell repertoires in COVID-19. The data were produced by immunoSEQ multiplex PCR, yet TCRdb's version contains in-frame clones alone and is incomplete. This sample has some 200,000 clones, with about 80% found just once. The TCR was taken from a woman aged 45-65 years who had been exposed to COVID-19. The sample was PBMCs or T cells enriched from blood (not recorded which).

The CDR3 reads CASSLVYAGSLNTEAFF. The CDR3 bases are TGTGCCAGCAGCTTGGTATATGCGGGGTCCCTGAACACTGAAGCTTTCTTT. This chain joins TRBV5-6 and TRBJ1-1; D remains ambiguous. V lost 0 bases and J 0 bases, leaving 15 bases between the germline ends. The CDR3 has 17 residues. CDR1 and CDR2 from the germline V gene are SGHDT and YYEEEE.